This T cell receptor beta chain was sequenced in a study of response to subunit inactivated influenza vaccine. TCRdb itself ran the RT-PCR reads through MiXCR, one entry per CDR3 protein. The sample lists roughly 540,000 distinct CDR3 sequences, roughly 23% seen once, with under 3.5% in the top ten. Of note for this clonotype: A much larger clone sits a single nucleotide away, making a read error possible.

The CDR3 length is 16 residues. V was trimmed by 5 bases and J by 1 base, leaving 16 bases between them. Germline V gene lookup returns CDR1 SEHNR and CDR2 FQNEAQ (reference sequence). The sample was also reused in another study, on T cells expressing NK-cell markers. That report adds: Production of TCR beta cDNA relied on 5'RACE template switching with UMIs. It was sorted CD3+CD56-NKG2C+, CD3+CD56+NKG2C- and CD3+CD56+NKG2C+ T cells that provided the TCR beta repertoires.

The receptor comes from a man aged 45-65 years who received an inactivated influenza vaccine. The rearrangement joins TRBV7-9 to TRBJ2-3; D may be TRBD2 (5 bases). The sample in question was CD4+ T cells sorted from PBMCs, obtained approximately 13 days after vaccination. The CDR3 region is CASSQREFRGTDTQYF. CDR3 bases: TGTGCCAGCAGCCAGAGGGAGTTCAGAGGCACAGATACGCAGTATTTT. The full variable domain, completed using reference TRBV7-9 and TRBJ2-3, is DTGVSQNPRHKITKRGQNVTFRCDPISEHNRLYWYRQTLGQGPEFLTYFQNEAQLEKSRLLSDRFSAERPKGSFSTLEIQRTEQGDSAMYLCASSQREFRGTDTQYFGPGTRLTVL.